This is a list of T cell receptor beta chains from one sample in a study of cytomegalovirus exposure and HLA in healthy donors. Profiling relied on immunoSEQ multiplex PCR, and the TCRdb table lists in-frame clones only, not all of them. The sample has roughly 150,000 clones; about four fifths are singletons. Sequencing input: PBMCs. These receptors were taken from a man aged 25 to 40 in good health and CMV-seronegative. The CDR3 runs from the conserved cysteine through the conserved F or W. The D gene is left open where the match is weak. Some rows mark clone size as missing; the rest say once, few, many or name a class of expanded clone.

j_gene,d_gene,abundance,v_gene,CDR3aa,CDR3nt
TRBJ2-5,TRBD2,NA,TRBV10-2,CASSVTSGGGQETQYF,TGCGCCAGCAGTGTTACTAGCGGGGGAGGCCAAGAGACCCAGTACTTC
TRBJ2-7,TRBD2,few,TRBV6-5,CASSILADPSYEQYF,TGTGCCAGCAGCATCCTAGCGGATCCTTCGTACGAGCAGTACTTC
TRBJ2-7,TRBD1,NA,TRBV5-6,CASSKGASYEQYF,TGTGCCAGCAGCAAGGGGGCGTCCTACGAGCAGTACTTC
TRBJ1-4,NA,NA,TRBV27,CASKVAGGVEKLFF,TGTGCCAGCAAGGTAGCTGGGGGGGTTGAAAAACTGTTTTTT
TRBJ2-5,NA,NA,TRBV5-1,CASAGGTAGVNQETQYF,TGCGCCAGCGCCGGAGGGACAGCGGGGGTCAACCAAGAGACCCAGTACTTC
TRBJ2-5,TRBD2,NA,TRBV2,CASRTLAGGPQETQYF,TGTGCCAGCAGGACACTAGCGGGGGGCCCTCAAGAGACCCAGTACTTC
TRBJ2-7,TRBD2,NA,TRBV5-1,CASSPGLGVYEQYF,TGCGCCAGCAGCCCCGGACTAGGGGTCTACGAGCAGTACTTC
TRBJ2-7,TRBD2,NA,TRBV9,CASSDRELAGPSYEQYF,TGTGCCAGCAGCGACAGGGAACTAGCGGGCCCCTCCTACGAGCAGTACTTC
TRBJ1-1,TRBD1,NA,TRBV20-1,CSAAGGTEAFF,TGCAGTGCAGCAGGGGGCACTGAAGCTTTCTTT
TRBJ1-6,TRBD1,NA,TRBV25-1,CASSESDRENSPLHF,TGTGCCAGCAGTGAATCCGACAGGGAAAATTCACCCCTCCACTTT
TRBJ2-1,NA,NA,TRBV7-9,CASSPEEFYNEQFF,TGTGCCAGCAGCCCGGAGGAGTTCTACAATGAGCAGTTCTTC
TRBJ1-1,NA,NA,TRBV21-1,CASSKAWQGMNTEAFF,TGTGCCAGCAGCAAAGCGTGGCAGGGGATGAACACTGAAGCTTTCTTT
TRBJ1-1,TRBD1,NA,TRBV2,CASSEAGGITEAFF,TGTGCCAGCAGTGAAGCAGGGGGCATCACTGAAGCTTTCTTT
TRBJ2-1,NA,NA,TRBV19,CASSTFSGISYNEQFF,TGTGCCAGTAGTACCTTTAGCGGAATCTCCTACAATGAGCAGTTCTTC
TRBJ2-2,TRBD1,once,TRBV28,CASSSAGTGGLANTGELFF,TGTGCCAGCAGTTCGGCCGGGACAGGGGGCTTAGCGAACACCGGGGAGCTGTTTTTT
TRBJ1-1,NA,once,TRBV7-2,CASSFGGANTEAFF,TGTGCCAGCAGCTTTGGGGGGGCGAACACTGAAGCTTTCTTT
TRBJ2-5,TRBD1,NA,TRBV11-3,CASSLGRDRATETQYF,TGTGCCAGCAGCTTAGGCCGGGACAGGGCAACGGAGACCCAGTACTTC
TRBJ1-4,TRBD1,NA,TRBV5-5,CASSLRTGANEKLFF,TGTGCCAGCAGCTTAAGGACAGGAGCTAATGAAAAACTGTTTTTT
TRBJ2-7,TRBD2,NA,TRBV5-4,CASSSRGAGEQYF,TGTGCCAGCAGCTCGCGGGGGGCGGGAGAGCAGTACTTC
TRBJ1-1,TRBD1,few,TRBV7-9,CASSFDRVTRNTEAFF,TGTGCCAGCAGCTTTGACAGGGTCACAAGGAACACTGAAGCTTTCTTT
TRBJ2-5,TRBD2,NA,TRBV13,CASSLGLVGETQYF,TGTGCCAGCAGCCTGGGACTAGTGGGGGAGACCCAGTACTTC
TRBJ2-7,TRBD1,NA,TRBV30,CAWSVLGGQALDKTSYEQYF,TGTGCCTGGAGTGTACTAGGAGGACAGGCATTGGACAAGACCTCCTACGAGCAGTACTTC
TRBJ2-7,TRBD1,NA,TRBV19,CASSRGTGQGYEQYF,TGTGCCAGTAGTCGAGGGACGGGACAGGGGTACGAGCAGTACTTC
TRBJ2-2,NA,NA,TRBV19,CASTIWGSGDTGELFF,TGTGCCAGTACAATATGGGGTTCGGGGGACACCGGGGAGCTGTTTTTT
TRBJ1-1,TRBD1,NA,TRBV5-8,CASSVTGLSFPLNTEAFF,TGTGCCAGCAGCGTGACAGGGTTGTCCTTCCCCCTAAACACTGAAGCTTTCTTT
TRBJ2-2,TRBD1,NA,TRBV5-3,CARSPIDRARVNTGELFF,TGTGCCAGAAGTCCCATCGACAGGGCAAGAGTGAACACCGGGGAGCTGTTTTTT
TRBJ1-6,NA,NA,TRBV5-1,CASSLGSTVEPLHF,TGCGCCAGCAGCTTGGGTTCTACCGTTGAACCCCTCCACTTT
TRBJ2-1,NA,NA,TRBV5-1,CASSLRGSEQFF,TGCGCCAGCAGCTTAAGGGGATCTGAGCAGTTCTTC
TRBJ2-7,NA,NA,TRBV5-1,CAFFKEKTAYEQYF,TGCGCTTTTTTCAAGGAGAAGACGGCATACGAGCAGTACTTC
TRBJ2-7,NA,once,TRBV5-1,CASSPSSGYEQYF,TGCGCCAGCAGCCCCTCAAGCGGATACGAGCAGTACTTC
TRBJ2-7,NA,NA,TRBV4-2,CASSQDLGLVYEQYF,TGTGCCAGCAGCCAAGATTTGGGGCTCGTCTACGAGCAGTACTTC
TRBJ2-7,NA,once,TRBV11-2,CASSLVTGNTYEQYF,TGTGCCAGCAGCTTAGTGACAGGTAATACCTACGAGCAGTACTTC
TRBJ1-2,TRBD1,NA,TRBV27,CASRNRGSGGYTF,TGTGCCAGCAGGAACAGGGGATCCGGTGGCTACACCTTC
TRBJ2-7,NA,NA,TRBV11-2,CASSFDSSYEQYF,TGTGCCAGCAGCTTCGACAGTTCCTACGAGCAGTACTTC
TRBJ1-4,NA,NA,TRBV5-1,CASRFTGKANEKLFF,TGCGCCAGCAGATTTACAGGGAAGGCTAATGAAAAACTGTTTTTT
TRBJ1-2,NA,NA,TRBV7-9,CASSLGGAAPTSGYGYTF,TGTGCCAGCAGCTTGGGGGGGGCGGCCCCCACGAGTGGCTATGGCTACACCTTC
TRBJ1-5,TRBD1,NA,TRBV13,CASSLGGTANQPQHF,TGTGCCAGCAGCTTAGGGGGGACAGCGAATCAGCCCCAGCATTTT